This TCR beta chain came from a study of blood T cell repertoires in COVID-19. In the study overall: Sites in the United States, Italy and Spain provided acute and convalescent COVID-19 samples. In each case, the material was cDNA or gDNA derived from T cells, B-cell-depleted T cells, or PBMCs.

Original analysis: Amplification of reference gene primers was used by the study to estimate nucleated cell counts. Using immunoSEQ multiplex PCR, the repertoire was profiled, and TCRdb retains in-frame clones only, with some absent. The V and J calls and clone size were taken over from that table, and D and trimming were inferred from the DNA. The repertoire consists of 200,000 to 250,000 clones, with 79% occurring once and the leading ten covering around 3.6%. CDR3 length: 13 residues. The V and J ends lost 1 base and 4 bases respectively, with 5 bases between them. Germline V gene lookup returns CDR1 MNHNS and CDR2 SASEGT.

Specimen: peripheral blood. The genes are TRBV6-1 and TRBJ1-3; no clear D. This TCR came from a woman in her thirties or forties with active or convalescent COVID-19. The CDR3 nucleotides read TGTGCCAGCAGTGAAGGAGGGGGAAACACCATATATTTT. It codes for CASSEGGGNTIYF.